This T cell receptor beta chain was found in a study of blood T cell repertoires in COVID-19. Overall study context: COVID-19 samples, acute and convalescent, were from the United States, Italy and Spain.

The authors' processing: Estimates of nucleated cell counts were drawn from the amplification of reference gene primers. TCRdb's table, derived via immunoSEQ multiplex PCR, lists solely in-frame clones and lacks some. The V and J calls and clone size come from that table; D and trimming were worked out from the DNA. The repertoire holds 270,000 or so clones, with approximately 81% as singletons. Sequences were obtained from peripheral blood. The TCR sequence derives from an older woman with active or convalescent COVID-19.

CDR3 sequence: CASSYIRGAGETQYF. Here the CDR3 DNA reads TGTGCCAGCAGTTACATTCGGGGGGCTGGAGAGACCCAGTACTTC. The chain joins TRBV6-2 or TRBV6-3 to TRBJ2-5; weak D call: TRBD2 (7 bases). Germline V gene lookup returns CDR1 MNHEY and CDR2 SVGEGT. The CDR3 is 15 residues long. Trimming removed 2 bases from V and 4 bases from J, with 14 bases in between.